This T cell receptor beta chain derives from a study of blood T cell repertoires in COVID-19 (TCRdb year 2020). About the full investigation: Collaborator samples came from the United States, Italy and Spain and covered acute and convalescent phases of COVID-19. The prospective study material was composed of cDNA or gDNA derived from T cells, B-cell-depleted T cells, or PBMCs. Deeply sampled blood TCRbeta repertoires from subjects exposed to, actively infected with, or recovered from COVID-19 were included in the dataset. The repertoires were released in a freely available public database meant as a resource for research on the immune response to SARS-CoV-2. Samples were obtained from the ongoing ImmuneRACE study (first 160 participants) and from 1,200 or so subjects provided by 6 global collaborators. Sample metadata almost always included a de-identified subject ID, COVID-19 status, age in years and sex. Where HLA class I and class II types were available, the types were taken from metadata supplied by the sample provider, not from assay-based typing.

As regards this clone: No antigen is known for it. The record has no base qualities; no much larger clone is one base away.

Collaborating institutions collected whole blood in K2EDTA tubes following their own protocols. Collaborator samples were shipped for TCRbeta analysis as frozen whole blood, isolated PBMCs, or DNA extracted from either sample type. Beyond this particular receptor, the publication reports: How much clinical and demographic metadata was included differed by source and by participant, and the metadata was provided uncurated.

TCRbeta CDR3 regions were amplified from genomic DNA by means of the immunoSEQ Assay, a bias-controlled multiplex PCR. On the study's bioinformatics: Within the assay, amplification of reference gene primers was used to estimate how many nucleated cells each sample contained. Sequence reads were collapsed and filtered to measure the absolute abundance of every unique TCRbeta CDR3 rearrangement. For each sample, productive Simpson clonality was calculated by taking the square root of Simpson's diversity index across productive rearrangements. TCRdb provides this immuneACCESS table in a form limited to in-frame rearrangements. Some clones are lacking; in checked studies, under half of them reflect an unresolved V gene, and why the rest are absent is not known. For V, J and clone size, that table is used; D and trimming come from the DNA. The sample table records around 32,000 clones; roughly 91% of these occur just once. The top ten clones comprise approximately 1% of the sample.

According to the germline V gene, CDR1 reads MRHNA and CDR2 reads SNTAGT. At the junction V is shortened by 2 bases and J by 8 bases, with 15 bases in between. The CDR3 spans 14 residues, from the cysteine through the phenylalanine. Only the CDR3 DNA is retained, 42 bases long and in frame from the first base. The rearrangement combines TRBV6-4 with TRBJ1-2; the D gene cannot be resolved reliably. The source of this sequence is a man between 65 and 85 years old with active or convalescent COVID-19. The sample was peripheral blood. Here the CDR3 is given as CASSDRGSPGGYTF. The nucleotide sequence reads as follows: TGTGCCAGCAGTGACCGGGGTTCCCCCGGGGGCTACACCTTC.